This T cell receptor beta chain was sequenced for a study of cytomegalovirus exposure and HLA in healthy donors. Turning to the study itself: A prior analysis found roughly 110 million unique TCR beta sequences from 150 million to 200 million T cells.

About this clone itself: The antigen is unknown.

Study-wide points: V- and J-gene trimming of TCR beta was linked (in a later analysis) to a missense DCLRE1C variant.

CDR1 SGHTA and CDR2 FQGNSA come from the germline V gene. V lost 4 bases and J 8 bases, leaving 11 bases between the germline ends. The CDR3 sequence is 12 residues long. The PCR contained 60 Vbeta and 13 Jbeta primers. Clones were sequenced by immunoSEQ multiplex PCR, and TCRdb holds only the in-frame ones, with some missing. Here the sample spans 150,000 to 200,000 clones, 84% being singletons. The sequencing input was PBMCs. The rearrangement links TRBV7-2 to TRBJ1-1; D not certain. This receptor was obtained from a man between 18 and 35 years old in good health and CMV-seronegative. CDR3 in amino acids: CASSSESREAFF. As DNA, the CDR3 is TGTGCCAGCAGCTCCGAATCTAGGGAAGCTTTCTTT.